This passage covers 32 T cell receptor beta chains from one sample sequenced in a study of OX40 agonist ivuxolimab in advanced cancers. Assay used: immunoSEQ multiplex PCR; TCRdb lists only in-frame clones, some missing. The sample lists approximately 22,000 clones, around four fifths occurring once. The source material was CD4+ or CD8+ T cells sorted from blood, sampled in a trial of the OX40 agonist ivuxolimab. The receptors originated from an adult with an advanced solid tumor such as melanoma, head and neck, liver or kidney cancer.

This clone rates as medium-sized. In DNA form, the CDR3 reads TGTGCCAGCAGCCTCGGGATTTCCAAAAACATTCAGTACTTC. It encodes CASSLGISKNIQYF. The gene calls are TRBV6-5 and TRBJ2-4; weak D call: TRBD2 (5 bases). The CDR3 spans 14 residues. In germline, CDR1 is MNHEY, CDR2 SVGAGI. V was cut by 6 bases and J by 2 bases, with 11 bases left in between.

CDR3 protein: CASSPIVNTEAFF. The CDR3 nucleotides read TGTGCCAGCAGTCCCATCGTAAACACTGAAGCTTTCTTT. The rearrangement links TRBV27 to TRBJ1-1, with D unresolved. V was shortened by 5 bases and J by 2 bases, with 9 bases between the two germline ends. CDR3 length equals 13 residues. CDR1 and CDR2 (germline): MNHEY, SMNVEV (reference sequence).

This chain links TRBV5-4 with TRBJ2-7; the match to TRBD1 covers 7 bases. The CDR3 spans 14 residues. Losses at the gene ends were 3 bases for V and 7 bases for J; bases not matched to a gene: 10. CDR1 and CDR2 from the germline V gene are SGHNT and YYREEE (reference sequence). The CDR3 reads CASSSPGTEVEQYF. CDR3 in DNA: TGTGCCAGCAGCTCCCCCGGGACAGAGGTGGAGCAGTACTTC.

This chain links TRBV19 with TRBJ1-2; D remains ambiguous. Germline CDR1 is LNHDA and CDR2 is SQIVND (reference sequence). There are 14 residues in the CDR3. V was trimmed by 4 bases and J by 0 bases, leaving 9 bases between them. The CDR3 region is CASSNGAANYGYTF. CDR3 nucleotides: TGTGCCAGTAGTAACGGAGCAGCTAACTATGGCTACACCTTC.

This sequence joins TRBV29-1 and TRBJ2-1; 7 nucleotides match TRBD1. Losses at the gene ends were 2 bases for V and 0 bases for J; bases not matched to a gene: 4. In germline, CDR1 is SQVTM, CDR2 ANQGSEA. The CDR3 is 15 residues long. This CDR3 is CSVEPQGSSYNEQFF. Here the CDR3 DNA reads TGCAGCGTTGAACCACAGGGGAGCTCCTACAATGAGCAGTTCTTC.

V usage is TRBV4-1 and J usage is TRBJ2-7; 8 nucleotides align to TRBD2. Per germline, CDR1 MGHRA and CDR2 YSYEKL. CDR3 length: 15 amino acids. The V and J ends lost 0 bases and 2 bases, in that order; junction bases with no gene match: 3. CDR3 sequence: CASSQDSGSTYEQYF. The CDR3 DNA sequence: TGCGCCAGCAGCCAAGACAGCGGGAGTACCTACGAGCAGTACTTC.

About this clone itself: At one boundary the junction diverges from the germline segment, which might be a read error. CDR3 in DNA: TGTGCTAGCAGCTTACGGGCATCCTACGAGCAGTACTTC. It is translated as CASSLRASYEQYF. The chain has TRBV7-7 and TRBJ2-7; D not resolved. CDR1 and CDR2 (germline): SSHAT, FNYEAQ (reference sequence). The CDR3 extends over 13 amino acids.

Of note for this clone: Other DNA sequences in the sample encode the same CDR3. V gene TRBV5-1 combines with J gene TRBJ2-5, with 12 bases aligning to TRBD2. Near its end, the DNA agrees better with TRBJ2-7, so the J call may be wrong. The germline gives CDR1 SGHRS, CDR2 YFSETQ. The CDR3 spans 14 residues. The CDR3: CASSPGLAGYEQYF. CDR3 coding DNA: TGCGCCAGCAGTCCTGGACTAGCGGGATACGAGCAGTACTTC.

V usage is TRBV27 and J usage is TRBJ2-7; 11 positions agree with TRBD1. V lost 3 bases, J lost 5 bases, and 3 bases stayed unmatched. Per germline, CDR1 MNHEY and CDR2 SMNVEV (reference sequence). The CDR3 spans 14 residues. This CDR3 reads CASSFGTGGNEQYF. CDR3 coding DNA: TGTGCCAGCAGTTTTGGGACAGGGGGTAACGAGCAGTACTTC.

This CDR3 reads CASSSQTGGFHEQYF. CDR3 in DNA: TGTGCCAGCAGTTCTCAGACAGGGGGCTTCCACGAGCAGTACTTC. The V gene is TRBV6-6, the J gene TRBJ2-7; 10 bases map to TRBD1. Trimming removed 4 bases from V and 5 bases from J; junction bases left unmatched: 8. CDR3 size: 15 residues. Germline lookup yields CDR1 MNHNY and CDR2 SVGAGI (reference sequence).

The chain combines TRBV4-1 with TRBJ2-2; 7 bases align to TRBD1. Germline V gene lookup returns CDR1 MGHRA and CDR2 YSYEKL. CDR3 length: 16 amino acids. V lost 4 bases to trimming and J lost 2 bases; unmatched junction nucleotides: 7. CDR3: CASSLTTGINTGELFF. CDR3 nucleotide sequence: TGCGCCAGCAGCCTTACGACAGGGATTAACACCGGGGAGCTGTTTTTT.

This clone is a singleton in its sample. The chain links TRBV7-9 to TRBJ2-2; 9 bases are shared with TRBD2. V was pared by 5 bases and J by 0 bases, with 10 bases of the junction left unmatched. This CDR3 is 18 amino acids long. Germline V gene data show CDR1 as SEHNR and CDR2 as FQNEAQ (reference sequence). In nucleotides, the CDR3 is TGTGCCAGCAGCCCATCGACGCTAGCGGGATCGAACACCGGGGAGCTGTTTTTT. Amino acids: CASSPSTLAGSNTGELFF.

The chain links TRBV29-1 to TRBJ2-3; D possibly matches TRBD1 or TRBD2 (5 bases each). Trimming removed 1 base at V and 9 bases at J, with 17 bases between. Germline V gives CDR1 SQVTM, CDR2 ANQGSEA. The CDR3 covers 14 residues. The CDR3 here is CSVEGGPWDRTQYF. CDR3 in DNA: TGCAGCGTTGAAGGCGGGCCTTGGGACCGAACGCAGTATTTT.

The chain uses TRBV11-3 and TRBJ2-1, with 9 bases identical to TRBD2. The CDR3 extends over 17 amino acids. The germline V gene encodes CDR1 SGHNT and CDR2 YENEEA. The V segment lost 5 bases and the J segment 2 bases; nucleotides outside the gene matches: 10. In DNA form, the CDR3 reads TGTGCCAGCAGCCCGCCGACTAGCGGAGCTCCCTACAATGAGCAGTTCTTC. It yields the protein CASSPPTSGAPYNEQFF.

The gene calls are TRBV7-6 and TRBJ2-1; 12 nucleotides line up with TRBD2. This CDR3 has 15 residues. From germline, CDR1 is SGHVS and CDR2 FNYEAQ. The trim removed 5 bases at V and 10 bases at J, leaving 9 bases unmatched. CDR3 residues: CASSPGLAGGREQFF. The CDR3, as DNA: TGTGCCAGCAGCCCCGGGCTAGCGGGAGGGCGAGAGCAGTTCTTC.

This clone was counted once. The chain employs TRBV13 and TRBJ2-7; TRBD1 matches at 8 bases. Trimming at V came to 4 bases and at J to 4 bases, leaving 12 bases not matched to a gene. The CDR3 covers 16 residues. CDR1 and CDR2 from the germline V gene are PRHDT and FYEKMQ (reference sequence). The CDR3 coding sequence is TGTGCCAGCAGCTCCGGGGGCGGACAGGGTCGATACGAGCAGTACTTC. Amino acid sequence: CASSSGGGQGRYEQYF. The entire variable domain, with the rest obtained from reference TRBV13 and TRBJ2-7, is as follows: AAGVIQSPRHLIKEKRETATLKCYPIPRHDTVYWYQQGPGQDPQFLISFYEKMQSDKGSIPDRFSAQQFSDYHSELNMSSLELGDSALYFCASSSGGGQGRYEQYFGPGTRLTVT.

The sample holds one count of this clone. J is TRBJ1-5 and V is TRBV4-1; D is possibly TRBD1 (5 bases). Germline CDR1 and CDR2: MGHRA and YSYEKL. V gave up 1 base and J gave up 7 bases, with 8 bases separating them. The CDR3 length is 13 residues. The CDR3 region has the DNA TGCGCCAGCAGCCAAGGAAGGGGCCAGCCCCAGCATTTT. Its protein is CASSQGRGQPQHF.

The rearrangement joins TRBV6-6 to TRBJ2-5; 11 bases are a match to TRBD2. The CDR3 loop spans 16 amino acids. V lost 5 bases, J lost 4 bases, and 9 bases stayed unmatched. CDR1 is MNHNY, CDR2 SVGAGI, per germline (reference sequence). CDR3 sequence reads: CASSPSLAGGGETQYF. CDR3 sequence (DNA): TGTGCCAGCAGTCCCAGCCTAGCGGGAGGCGGAGAGACCCAGTACTTC.

The genes are TRBV4-1 and TRBJ2-7; 8 bases map to TRBD2. The CDR3 is 16 amino acids. CDR1 and CDR2 (germline): MGHRA, YSYEKL. V lost 0 bases, J lost 4 bases, and 8 bases stayed unmatched. For the CDR3, the DNA is TGCGCCAGCAGCCAAGAGGGGCCTAGCGGGCTGTACGAGCAGTACTTC. This translates into CASSQEGPSGLYEQYF.

The chain couples TRBV28 to TRBJ2-1, with 10 bases fitting TRBD2. The ends lost 5 bases at V and 5 bases at J; junction bases unmatched: 6. The germline V gene encodes CDR1 MDHEN and CDR2 SYDVKM. The CDR3 sequence is 15 residues long. This CDR3 is CASSPLLAGDNEQFF. CDR3 coding DNA: TGTGCCAGCAGTCCCCTTCTAGCGGGGGACAATGAGCAGTTCTTC.

This clone has only one observation. This rearrangement joins TRBV7-2 to TRBJ2-5; D perhaps matches TRBD1 (6 bases). The CDR3 runs to 15 residues. CDR1 SGHTA and CDR2 FQGNSA come from the germline V gene. V was clipped by 3 bases and J by 5 bases, with 16 bases between them. Here the CDR3 reads CASSFLTGLGETQYF. In DNA form, the CDR3 reads TGTGCCAGCAGCTTCCTGACAGGTTTAGGCGAGACCCAGTACTTC. Full variable domain (missing parts from reference TRBV7-2 and TRBJ2-5): GAGVSQSPSNKVTEKGKDVELRCDPISGHTALYWYRQSLGQGLEFLIYFQGNSAPDKSGLPSDRFSAERTGGSVSTLTIQRTQQEDSAVYLCASSFLTGLGETQYFGPGTRLLVL.

J is TRBJ2-1 and V is TRBV9, with D unclear. Germline V gives CDR1 SGDLS, CDR2 YYNGEE. Trimming removed 0 bases from V and 8 bases from J, with 12 bases in between. This CDR3 contains 14 residues. CDR3 residues: CASSVGGSSDEQFF. CDR3 nucleotide sequence: TGTGCCAGCAGCGTAGGAGGCAGCTCGGATGAGCAGTTCTTC. Drawing the rest from reference TRBV9 and TRBJ2-1, the complete variable domain is DSGVTQTPKHLITATGQRVTLRCSPRSGDLSVYWYQQSLDQGLQFLIQYYNGEERAKGNILERFSAQQFPDLHSELNLSSLELGDSALYFCASSVGGSSDEQFFGPGTRLTVL.

V and J are TRBV28 and TRBJ1-1; 9 bases line up with TRBD1. This CDR3 is 15 amino acids long. The germline V gene encodes CDR1 MDHEN and CDR2 SYDVKM. V dropped 7 bases and J dropped 0; count of bases not matched to a gene: 6. The CDR3 bases are TGTGCCAGCAACAAACGGACAGGGGTGAACACTGAAGCTTTCTTT. It encodes CASNKRTGVNTEAFF. The full variable domain, its missing parts supplied by reference TRBV28 and TRBJ1-1, is DVKVTQSSRYLVKRTGEKVFLECVQDMDHENMFWYRQDPGLGLRLIYFSYDVKMKEKGDIPEGYSVSREKKERFSLILESASTNQTSMYLCASNKRTGVNTEAFFGQGTRLTVV.

The J gene is TRBJ2-7, the V gene TRBV11-2; D uncertain. Germline assignment: CDR1 SGHAT and CDR2 FQNNGV. The CDR3 is 12 residues long. The germline V and J ends were trimmed by 8 bases and 6 bases, with 14 bases remaining between them. CDR3 DNA sequence: TGTGCCAGCCAGGTGGTTATGGCCGAGCAGTACTTC. Its translation is CASQVVMAEQYF.

This clone came up a few times. This chain connects TRBV27 to TRBJ2-7, with unresolved D. The CDR3 extends over 14 amino acids. Germline V gene data show CDR1 as MNHEY and CDR2 as SMNVEV (reference sequence). V was shortened by 0 bases and J by 0 bases, with 6 bases between the two germline ends. The DNA for the CDR3 is TGTGCCAGCAGTTTATCTCTGAGCTCCTACGAGCAGTACTTC. It encodes CASSLSLSSYEQYF.

J is TRBJ2-3 and V is TRBV30; 7 nucleotides line up with TRBD2. Per germline, CDR1 GTSNPN and CDR2 SVGIG (reference sequence). CDR3 size: 13 residues. The J segment lost 2 bases and the V segment lost 4 bases, leaving 3 bases of the junction unmatched. For the CDR3, the DNA is TGTGCCTGGACTAGCGGACTCACAGATACGCAGTATTTT. Translating gives CAWTSGLTDTQYF.

This chain joins TRBV7-9 and TRBJ2-7, with D uncertain. Germline V gene data show CDR1 as SEHNR and CDR2 as FQNEAQ (reference sequence). This CDR3 is built from 15 residues. The germline V and J ends were trimmed by 5 bases and 4 bases, with 18 bases remaining between them. CDR3 sequence: CASSSILGKVYEQYF. The DNA for the CDR3 is TGTGCCAGCAGCAGCATTCTGGGGAAGGTTTACGAGCAGTACTTC.

This clone has more than one count but fewer than ten. The CDR3 bases are TGTGCCAGCAGCCCCCGATCGGCGGGAACCTACAATGAGCAGTTCTTC. Translating it yields CASSPRSAGTYNEQFF. V and J are TRBV7-9 and TRBJ2-1; weak D call: TRBD2 (6 bases). V shed 5 bases and J shed 2 bases, with 16 bases lying between them. The CDR3 consists of 16 residues. The germline CDR1 and CDR2 sequences are SEHNR and FQNEAQ (reference sequence).

The chain employs TRBV28 and TRBJ2-3; D unresolved. The V and J ends lost 3 bases and 3 bases respectively, with 13 bases between them. Germline assignment: CDR1 MDHEN and CDR2 SYDVKM. The CDR3 is 15 amino acids. The CDR3 DNA follows: TGTGCCAGCAGTTTCGGACCCTCGGGTACAGATACGCAGTATTTT. Translated: CASSFGPSGTDTQYF.

V usage is TRBV19 and J usage is TRBJ1-1; D unclear. V was cut by 4 bases and J by 5 bases, with 14 bases left in between. The length of the CDR3 is 14 residues. Germline V lookup: CDR1 LNHDA, CDR2 SQIVND (reference sequence). The CDR3 nucleotides read TGTGCCAGTAGTAATCACCGGGAGAGGACTGAAGCTTTCTTT. It encodes CASSNHRERTEAFF. The complete variable domain, with remaining parts taken from reference TRBV19 and TRBJ1-1, reads DGGITQSPKYLFRKEGQNVTLSCEQNLNHDAMYWYRQDPGQGLRLIYYSQIVNDFQKGDIAEGYSVSREKKESFPLTVTSAQKNPTAFYLCASSNHRERTEAFFGQGTRLTVV.

The chain joins TRBV5-1 to TRBJ1-3; TRBD1 might be the D (6 bases). Germline V gene lookup returns CDR1 SGHRS and CDR2 YFSETQ. Trimming removed 4 bases from V and 3 bases from J, with 17 bases in between. CDR3 length: 16 residues. CDR3: CASSPDRFEFGNTIYF. The CDR3 region has the DNA TGCGCCAGCAGCCCGGACAGATTTGAGTTTGGAAACACCATATATTTT.

The V call is TRBV6-5, the J call TRBJ2-2; D gene uncertain. The CDR3 consists of 14 residues. CDR1 is MNHEY, CDR2 SVGAGI, per germline. Trimming left V 7 bases short and J 0 bases short, with 9 bases between. The CDR3 protein is CASKQNANTGELFF. DNA for the CDR3: TGTGCCAGCAAACAAAACGCGAACACCGGGGAGCTGTTTTTT.